The following is a T cell receptor beta chain sequence with its context. As yet, its antigen is unknown. TCR alpha and TCR beta cDNA libraries carrying sample barcodes and UMIs were produced by 5'RACE using constant-segment primers. TCRdb independently ran MiXCR on the 5' RACE reads; one entry per CDR3 protein. Of 450,000 or so distinct CDR3 sequences in the sample, roughly 25% were seen once. The entry originates in a study of T-cell memory formation after mild COVID-19. The germline V gene encodes CDR1 SGHDT and CDR2 YYEEEE. Losses at the gene ends were 7 bases for V and 15 bases for J; bases not matched to a gene: 15. The CDR3 runs 14 residues. Study-wide findings and caveats: For contracting clones, CD4+ ones sat mainly in CM and EM, CD8+ in EMRA.

Sequencing was done on a sample of PBMCs or a T cell subset sorted from them (not recorded which). The V call is TRBV5-6, the J call TRBJ2-1; TRBD1 matches 11 bases. The clonotype originates from an adult woman who had mild COVID-19 (a few samples of this study predate the infection). Cell type and time point are not known. CDR3 DNA: TGTGCCAGCTCCTGGCGGACAGGGGGCTCTCTTCCGTTCTTC. Protein product: CASSWRTGGSLPFF.